Shown below are 23 T cell receptor beta chains from a single sample sequenced in a study of cytomegalovirus exposure and HLA in healthy donors. PCR employed 60 Vbeta and 13 Jbeta primers. The protocol was immunoSEQ multiplex PCR, while the TCRdb copy is restricted to in-frame clones and leaves out a portion. The table lists 120,000 or so clones, around 80% of them singletons. Material: PBMCs. All receptors derive from a man aged 30 to 45 in good health and CMV-seropositive.

The CDR3 sequence is CASSPYFGDGNQPQHF. The CDR3 DNA reads TGTGCCAGCAGTCCCTATTTCGGGGATGGCAATCAGCCCCAGCATTTT. V gene TRBV27 combines with J gene TRBJ1-5; D is uncertain. V lost 5 bases and J lost 2, with 16 bases in between. The germline CDR1 and CDR2 sequences are MNHEY and SMNVEV (reference sequence). The CDR3 is 16 residues long.

Details on this clone: Compared with germline, one end of the junction differs, possibly owing to a read error. The rearrangement uses TRBV28 and TRBJ2-1, with D hard to call. This CDR3 spans 17 amino acids. Germline CDR1 is MDHEN and CDR2 is SYDVKM. The CDR3 spells CASPPVVGPPSHNEQFF. For the CDR3, the DNA is TGTGCCAGCCCCCCGGTGGTGGGCCCCCCCTCCCACAATGAGCAGTTCTTC.

V is TRBV5-1 and J is TRBJ2-7; tentative D call: TRBD2 (5 bases). Trimming shortened V by 4 bases and J by 4 bases, and 12 bases separated the two germline ends. Germline V CDR1 and CDR2: SGHRS, YFSETQ. The CDR3 has 13 amino acids. The chain's CDR3 is CASSRRERYEQYF. DNA for the CDR3: TGCGCCAGCAGCCGCCGGGAACGTTACGAGCAGTACTTC.

The chain is built from TRBV30 and TRBJ2-1; 10 positions match TRBD2. This CDR3 contains 15 residues. Germline-derived CDR1 and CDR2 are GTSNPN and SVGIG (reference sequence). The V segment lost 1 base and the J segment 2 bases; nucleotides outside the gene matches: 2. The CDR3 nucleotides are TGTGCCTGGAGTGGAACTAGCGGGGCCTACAATGAGCAGTTCTTC. Translating gives CAWSGTSGAYNEQFF.

This clone occurred a few times. The V and J genes are TRBV5-1 and TRBJ1-1; D is possibly TRBD1 (6 bases). The CDR3 is made up of 13 amino acids. Trimming shortened V by 4 bases and J by 8 bases, and 15 bases separated the two germline ends. From germline, CDR1 is SGHRS and CDR2 YFSETQ. The CDR3: CASSPQGIVEAFF. In nucleotides, the CDR3 is TGCGCCAGCAGCCCACAGGGAATCGTCGAAGCTTTCTTT. Based on the CDR3 plus reference TRBV5-1 and TRBJ1-1, the full variable domain is KAGVTQTPRYLIKTRGQQVTLSCSPISGHRSVSWYQQTPGQGLQFLFEYFSETQRNKGNFPGRFSGRQFSNSRSEMNVSTLELGDSALYLCASSPQGIVEAFFGQGTRLTVV.

The J gene is TRBJ1-5, the V gene TRBV29-1; 8 bases fit TRBD1. The trim removed 4 bases at V and 6 bases at J, leaving 5 bases unmatched. Germline V gene lookup returns CDR1 SQVTM and CDR2 ANQGSEA. The CDR3 is 13 amino acids. Here the CDR3 DNA reads TGCAGCGTTGCCCAGGGGGCAGGTCAGCCCCAGCATTTT. Translated, it gives CSVAQGAGQPQHF.

The gene calls are TRBV7-2 and TRBJ2-7, with 8 bases lining up with TRBD2. The CDR3 has 14 residues. CDR1 is SGHTA, CDR2 FQGNSA, per germline. V shed 3 bases, J shed 7 bases, and the junction held 8 bases outside the gene matches. CDR3 DNA: TGTGCCAGCAGCTTTGGCGGGAGGTATTTGGAGCAGTACTTC. Translating it yields CASSFGGRYLEQYF.

The chain employs TRBV5-4 and TRBJ2-7; TRBD1 might be the D (5 bases). The CDR3 is 12 residues long. The germline V gene has CDR1 SGHNT and CDR2 YYREEE (reference sequence). V was cut by 5 bases and J by 5 bases, with 11 bases left in between. CDR3 DNA: TGTGCCAGCAGTTCTCAGGGAAACGAGCAGTACTTC. Amino acid sequence: CASSSQGNEQYF.

This clone was observed once. The V and J genes are TRBV18 and TRBJ2-7, with 12 bases identical to TRBD2. There are 15 residues in the CDR3. V was clipped by 6 bases and J by 3 bases; unmatched bases: 6. In germline, CDR1 is KGHSH, CDR2 LQKENI. CDR3 residues: CASSETSGSIYEQYF. The CDR3 nucleotides are TGTGCCAGCTCCGAGACTAGCGGGAGTATCTACGAGCAGTACTTC.

In this sample, this clone turned up a few times. The V call is TRBV6-1, the J call TRBJ2-7, with 10 bases matching TRBD1. J was trimmed by 4 bases and V by 8 bases; bases with no gene match: 11. This CDR3 region has 15 residues. Germline loops: CDR1 MNHNS, CDR2 SASEGT. The CDR3 loop reads CASQSGQGNLYEQYF. The DNA of the CDR3 is TGTGCCAGCCAATCGGGACAGGGGAATTTGTACGAGCAGTACTTC.

This clone has just a few counts. The V gene is TRBV9, the J gene TRBJ2-1; D gene ambiguous. This CDR3 has 11 residues. Germline assignment: CDR1 SGDLS and CDR2 YYNGEE. The V and J ends lost 4 bases and 10 bases respectively, with 9 bases between them. CDR3: CASSQGAEQFF. The DNA of the CDR3 is TGTGCCAGCAGCCAAGGAGCCGAGCAGTTCTTC.

A single count supports this clone. The rearrangement links TRBV7-8 to TRBJ1-1, with 7 nucleotides matching TRBD1. This CDR3 spans 14 amino acids. V dropped 3 bases and J dropped 1; count of bases not matched to a gene: 2. Germline V gives CDR1 SGHVS, CDR2 FQNEAQ. As DNA, the CDR3 is TGTGCCAGCAGCTTCCGGACAGGGAACACTGAAGCTTTCTTT. It translates to CASSFRTGNTEAFF.

A note on this clone: One end of the junction varies from germline; a read error may be responsible. The chain is built from TRBV5-1 and TRBJ2-7; TRBD1 aligns across 10 bases. CDR1 SGHRS and CDR2 YFSETQ come from the germline V gene. This CDR3 has 14 residues. The CDR3 region is CVSSAGQGVYEQYF. The CDR3, as DNA: TGCGTCAGCAGCGCCGGACAGGGGGTCTACGAGCAGTACTTC.

The chain combines TRBV28 with TRBJ2-1; the match to TRBD2 covers 11 bases. V lost 8 bases to trimming and J lost 9 bases; unmatched junction nucleotides: 15. CDR3 length: 16 amino acids. The germline V gene has CDR1 MDHEN and CDR2 SYDVKM. DNA for the CDR3: TGTGCCAGCTCCACCCTCCCGGGACTAGCGGCGGGTGAGCAGTTCTTC. It translates to CASSTLPGLAAGEQFF.

This chain links TRBV7-2 with TRBJ2-3, with 8 bases that match TRBD2. The CDR3 extends over 15 amino acids. The V and J ends lost 6 bases and 0 bases, in that order; junction bases with no gene match: 5. The germline V gene encodes CDR1 SGHTA and CDR2 FQGNSA. CDR3 sequence reads: CASSRSSGSTDTQYF. The DNA for the CDR3 is TGTGCCAGCAGTCGATCTAGCGGGAGCACAGATACGCAGTATTTT.

The V gene is TRBV9, the J gene TRBJ2-7; TRBD2 matches 14 bases. Trimming took 0 bases from V and 3 from J; bases not matched to a gene: 2. The CDR3 spans 16 residues. Germline CDR1 and CDR2: SGDLS and YYNGEE. The CDR3 loop reads CASSVGGTSGSYEQYF. The CDR3, as DNA: TGTGCCAGCAGCGTAGGCGGGACTAGCGGGAGCTACGAGCAGTACTTC.

The gene calls are TRBV9 and TRBJ2-3, with TRBD1 matching over 8 bases. This CDR3 has 16 amino acids. In germline, CDR1 is SGDLS, CDR2 YYNGEE. Unmatched junction bases numbered 9, after V lost 3 bases and J lost 3 bases. The CDR3 DNA reads as TGTGCCAGCAGCGCCGACCAGGGGGCCGTTACAGATACGCAGTATTTT. Translation: CASSADQGAVTDTQYF.

V usage is TRBV7-6 and J usage is TRBJ1-5; D may be TRBD1 (5 bases). Trimming left V 1 base short and J 2 bases short, with 12 bases between. The CDR3 covers 16 residues. Germline V gives CDR1 SGHVS, CDR2 FNYEAQ. The CDR3 coding sequence is TGTGCCAGCAGCTTAGTTTACCTACAGGGCAATCAGCCCCAGCATTTT. Encoded protein: CASSLVYLQGNQPQHF.

The chain joins TRBV19 to TRBJ2-7, with D tentatively TRBD2 (6 bases). Per the germline V gene, CDR1 is LNHDA and CDR2 is SQIVND (reference sequence). The V end was cut by 8 bases, the J end by 3 bases, with 17 bases between. The CDR3 runs to 14 residues. The CDR3 loop reads CASSLGGHSYEQYF. CDR3 nucleotides: TGTGCCAGTTCTCTGGGGGGTCACAGCTACGAGCAGTACTTC.

As to this clone: A read error may account for a junction end that differs from germline. This chain uses TRBV19 with TRBJ1-1; tentatively, D is TRBD1 (5 bases). Germline values: CDR1 LNHDA, CDR2 SQIVND (reference sequence). The CDR3 runs 14 residues. CDR3 region: CASSPTNRYPEVFF. DNA of the CDR3: TGTGCCAGTAGTCCCACAAACAGGTACCCTGAAGTTTTCTTT.

This chain joins TRBV27 and TRBJ2-7, with 9 bases identical to TRBD2. Germline values: CDR1 MNHEY, CDR2 SMNVEV (reference sequence). The junction had 10 bases not matched to a gene; V was cut back by 8 bases and J by 2 bases. This CDR3 is 15 amino acids long. In DNA form, the CDR3 reads TGTGCCAGCCGGCCCCCTCTAGCGGGGCCCTACGAGCAGTACTTC. Translation gives CASRPPLAGPYEQYF.

CDR3 coding DNA: TGTGCCAGTAGCTCCGGACGGACAGGGGATGAGCAGTTCTTC. This sequence encodes CASSSGRTGDEQFF. The V and J genes are TRBV19 and TRBJ2-1, with 9 bases fitting TRBD1. Trimming at V came to 6 bases and at J to 8 bases, leaving 8 bases not matched to a gene. Germline loops: CDR1 LNHDA, CDR2 SQIVND (reference sequence). This CDR3 is built from 14 residues.

V is TRBV30 and J is TRBJ1-2, with TRBD1 matching 9 bases. There are 13 residues in the CDR3. J was trimmed by 4 bases and V by 1 base; bases with no gene match: 1. Germline V gives CDR1 GTSNPN, CDR2 SVGIG (reference sequence). The CDR3 loop is CAWSGGQGYGYTF. The DNA of the CDR3 is TGTGCCTGGAGTGGGGGACAGGGCTATGGCTACACCTTC.